Listed here is a single TCR beta chain. A second 7 to 11 cycle PCR used barcoded and J-beta primers. TCRdb passed the 5' RACE reads through MiXCR, listing each CDR3 protein once. The sample lists approximately 490,000 distinct CDR3 sequences, 24% seen once, with roughly 9% in the top ten. Germline V gives CDR1 LGHNA, CDR2 YSLEER. This CDR3 spans 14 amino acids. The sample comes from a study of blood T cells in healthy people across ages. The same sample was also used in a study of T cells of mothers and their children. That work contributes: In this cohort, donors were three healthy Caucasian mothers plus their six children. Related and unrelated pairs show similar thymic shaping of TCR recombination output.

V usage is TRBV4-3 and J usage is TRBJ2-1, with D perhaps matching TRBD1 (6 bases). The J call may be wrong; the DNA end is better matched by TRBJ2-7. Sequenced material: blood. This clonotype was sampled from a boy aged 5 to 17 in good health. CDR3 in DNA: TGCGCCAGCAGCCAAGATATGGGGGCGGTCGAGCAGTACTTC. It is translated as CASSQDMGAVEQYF.